This T cell receptor beta chain was sequenced in a study of T cell clonality in common variable immunodeficiency. TCRdb's copy holds only in-frame clones and misses some; the assay was immunoSEQ multiplex PCR. Observed in the sample are some 40,000 clones, none of them singletons. The sample holds many counts of this clone. With the read ending 3 residues before the CDR3 end, the germline J gene is used to fill in that end. The CDR3 sequence is 13 residues long. Trimming took 4 bases from V and 3 from J, leaving 8 bases between them. The germline CDR1 and CDR2 sequences are ENHRY and SYGVKD. The genes are TRBV10-3 and TRBJ2-3, with D unresolved. Sequencing was carried out using peripheral blood mononuclear cells. The clonotype comes from a person aged 18 to 75 in good health. Here the CDR3 reads CAISVGLTDTQYF. The CDR3 DNA, read in part, is TGTGCCATCAGTGTAGGGCTGACAGATACG.